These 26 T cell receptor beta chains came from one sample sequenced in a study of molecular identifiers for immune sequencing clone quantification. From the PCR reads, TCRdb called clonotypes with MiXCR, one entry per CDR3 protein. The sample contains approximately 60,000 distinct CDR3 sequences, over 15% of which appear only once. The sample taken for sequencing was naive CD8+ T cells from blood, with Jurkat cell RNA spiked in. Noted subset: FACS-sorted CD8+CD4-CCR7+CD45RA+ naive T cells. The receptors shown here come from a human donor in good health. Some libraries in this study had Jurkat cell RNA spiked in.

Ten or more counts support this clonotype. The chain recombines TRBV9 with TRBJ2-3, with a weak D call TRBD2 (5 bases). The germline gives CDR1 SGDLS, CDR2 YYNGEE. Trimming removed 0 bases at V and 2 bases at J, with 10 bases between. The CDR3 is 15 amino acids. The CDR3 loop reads CASSVVAGYTDTQYF. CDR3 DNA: TGTGCCAGCAGCGTAGTTGCGGGTTACACAGATACGCAGTATTTT.

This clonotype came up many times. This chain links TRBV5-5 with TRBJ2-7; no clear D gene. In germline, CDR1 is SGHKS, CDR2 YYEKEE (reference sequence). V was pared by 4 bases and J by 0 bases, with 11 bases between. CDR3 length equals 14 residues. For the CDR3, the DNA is TGTGCCAGCAGCATCCACAAAAGCTCCTACGAGCAGTACTTC. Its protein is CASSIHKSSYEQYF.

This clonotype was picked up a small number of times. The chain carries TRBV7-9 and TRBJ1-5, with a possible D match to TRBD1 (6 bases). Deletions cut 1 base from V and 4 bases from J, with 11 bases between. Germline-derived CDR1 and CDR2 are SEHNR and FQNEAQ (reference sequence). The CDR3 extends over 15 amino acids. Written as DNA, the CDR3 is TGTGCCAGCAGCTTAGGCGGGCAGGGGAATCAGCCCCAGCATTTT. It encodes CASSLGGQGNQPQHF.

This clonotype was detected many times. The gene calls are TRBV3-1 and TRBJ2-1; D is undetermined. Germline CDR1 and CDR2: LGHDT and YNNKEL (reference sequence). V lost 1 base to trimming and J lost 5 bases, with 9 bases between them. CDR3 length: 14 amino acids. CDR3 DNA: TGTGCCAGCAGCCAAGTGACTCTGAACAATGAGCAGTTCTTC. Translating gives CASSQVTLNNEQFF.

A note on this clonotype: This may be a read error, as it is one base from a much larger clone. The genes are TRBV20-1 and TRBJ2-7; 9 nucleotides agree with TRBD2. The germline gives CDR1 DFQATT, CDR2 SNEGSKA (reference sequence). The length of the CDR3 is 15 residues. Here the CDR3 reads CSARELGTSPLERYF. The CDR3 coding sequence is TGCAGTGCTAGAGAACTCGGGACTAGCCCCTTAGAGCGGTACTTC.

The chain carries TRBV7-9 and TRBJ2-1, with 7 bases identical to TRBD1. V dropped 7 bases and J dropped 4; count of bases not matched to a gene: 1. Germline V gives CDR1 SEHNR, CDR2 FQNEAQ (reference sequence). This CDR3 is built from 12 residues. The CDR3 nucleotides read TGTGCCAGCACGACAGGGTACAATGAGCAGTTCTTC. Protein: CASTTGYNEQFF.

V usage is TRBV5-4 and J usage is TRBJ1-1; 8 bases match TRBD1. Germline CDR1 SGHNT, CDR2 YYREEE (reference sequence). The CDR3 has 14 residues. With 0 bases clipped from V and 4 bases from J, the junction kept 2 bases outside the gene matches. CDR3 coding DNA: TGTGCCAGCAGCTTGGGGACAGGGACCACTGAAGCTTTCTTT. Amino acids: CASSLGTGTTEAFF.

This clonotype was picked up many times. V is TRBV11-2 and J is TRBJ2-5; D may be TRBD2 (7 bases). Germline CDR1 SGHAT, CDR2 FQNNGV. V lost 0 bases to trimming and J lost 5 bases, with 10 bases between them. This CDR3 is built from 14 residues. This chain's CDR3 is CASSLDAGAETQYF. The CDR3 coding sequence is TGTGCCAGCAGCTTAGATGCGGGGGCGGAGACCCAGTACTTC.

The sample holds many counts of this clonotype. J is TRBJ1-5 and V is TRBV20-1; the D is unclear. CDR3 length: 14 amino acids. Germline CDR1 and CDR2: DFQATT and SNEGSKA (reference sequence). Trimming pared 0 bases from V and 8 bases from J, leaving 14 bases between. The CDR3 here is CSARDKSGIEPQHF. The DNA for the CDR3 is TGCAGTGCTAGAGATAAGAGCGGGATTGAGCCCCAGCATTTT.

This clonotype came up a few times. The CDR3 sequence is CSVGDSYNEQFF. The CDR3 DNA is TGCAGCGTTGGAGACTCCTACAATGAGCAGTTCTTC. The chain employs TRBV29-1 and TRBJ2-1; no firm D call. Trimming pared 4 bases from V and 0 bases from J, leaving 4 bases between. Per the germline V gene, CDR1 is SQVTM and CDR2 is ANQGSEA. This CDR3 is 12 amino acids long.

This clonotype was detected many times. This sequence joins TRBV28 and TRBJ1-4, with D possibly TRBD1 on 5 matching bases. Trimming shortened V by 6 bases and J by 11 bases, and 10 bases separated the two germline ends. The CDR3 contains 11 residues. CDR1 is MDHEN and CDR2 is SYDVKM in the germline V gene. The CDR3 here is CASRTDGKLFF. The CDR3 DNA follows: TGTGCCAGCAGGACAGACGGGAAACTGTTTTTT.

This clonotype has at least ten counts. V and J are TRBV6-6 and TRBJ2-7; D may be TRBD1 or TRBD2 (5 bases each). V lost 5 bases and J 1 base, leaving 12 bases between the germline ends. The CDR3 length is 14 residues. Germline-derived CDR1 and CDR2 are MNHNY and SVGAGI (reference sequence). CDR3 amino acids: CASSPGLASYEQYF. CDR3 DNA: TGTGCCAGCAGTCCAGGGCTAGCATCCTACGAGCAGTACTTC.

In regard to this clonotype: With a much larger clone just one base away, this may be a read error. In nucleotides, the CDR3 is TGTGCCAGCAGTAGCGGCTGCACTGAAGCTTTCTTT. It encodes CASSSGCTEAFF. The V call is TRBV27, the J call TRBJ1-1; D is undetermined. Germline V gene sequence: CDR1 MNHEY, CDR2 SMNVEV (reference sequence). The CDR3 runs 12 residues. With 5 bases removed from V and 4 bases from J, the gap between germline ends came to 8 bases.

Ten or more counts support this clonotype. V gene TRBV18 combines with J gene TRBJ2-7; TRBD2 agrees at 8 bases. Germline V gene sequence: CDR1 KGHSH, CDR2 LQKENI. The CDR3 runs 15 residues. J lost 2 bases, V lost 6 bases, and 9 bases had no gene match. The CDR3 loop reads CASSLVGLATYEQYF. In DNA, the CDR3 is TGTGCCAGCTCCCTTGTAGGACTAGCAACCTACGAGCAGTACTTC.

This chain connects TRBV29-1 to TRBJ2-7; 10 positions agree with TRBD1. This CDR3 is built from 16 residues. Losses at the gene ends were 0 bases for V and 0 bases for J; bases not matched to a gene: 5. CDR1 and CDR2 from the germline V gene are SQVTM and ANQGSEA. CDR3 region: CSVEEARTGGSYEQYF. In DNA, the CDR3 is TGCAGCGTTGAAGAGGCACGGACAGGGGGCTCCTACGAGCAGTACTTC.

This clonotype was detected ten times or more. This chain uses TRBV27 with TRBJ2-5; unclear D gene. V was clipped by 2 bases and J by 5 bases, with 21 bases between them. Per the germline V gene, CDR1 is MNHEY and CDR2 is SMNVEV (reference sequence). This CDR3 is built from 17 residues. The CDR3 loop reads CASSLQAGVGRIETQYF. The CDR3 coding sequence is TGTGCCAGCAGTTTACAGGCTGGGGTCGGTCGTATTGAGACCCAGTACTTC.

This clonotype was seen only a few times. DNA for the CDR3: TGTGCCAGCAGCTTAAAAGGGGGCTACACTGAAGCTTTCTTT. This codes for CASSLKGGYTEAFF. The chain recombines TRBV13 with TRBJ1-1; 7 bases fit TRBD1. V trimming: 2 bases; J trimming: 3 bases; junction bases outside the gene matches: 3. Looked up from germline, CDR1 is PRHDT and CDR2 is FYEKMQ (reference sequence). This CDR3 contains 14 residues.

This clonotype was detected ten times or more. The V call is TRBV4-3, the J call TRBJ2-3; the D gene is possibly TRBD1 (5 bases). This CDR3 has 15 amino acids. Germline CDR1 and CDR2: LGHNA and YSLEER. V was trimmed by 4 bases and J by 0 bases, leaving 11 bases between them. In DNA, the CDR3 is TGCGCCAGCAGCCGACTCCAGGGCAGCACAGATACGCAGTATTTT. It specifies CASSRLQGSTDTQYF.

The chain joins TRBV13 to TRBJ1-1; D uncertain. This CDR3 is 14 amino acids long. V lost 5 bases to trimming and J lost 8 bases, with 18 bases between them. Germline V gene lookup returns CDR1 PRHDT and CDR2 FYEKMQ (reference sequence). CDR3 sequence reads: CASSPGVSTPEAFF. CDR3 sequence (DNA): TGTGCCAGCAGCCCCGGAGTTTCGACACCCGAAGCTTTCTTT.

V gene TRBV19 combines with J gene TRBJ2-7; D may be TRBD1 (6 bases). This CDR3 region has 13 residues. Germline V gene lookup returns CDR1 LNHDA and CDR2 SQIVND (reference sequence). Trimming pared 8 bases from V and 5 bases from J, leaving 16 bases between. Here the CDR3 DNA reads TGTGCCAGTGGTTCAACCGGACAGCACGAGCAGTACTTC. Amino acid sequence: CASGSTGQHEQYF.

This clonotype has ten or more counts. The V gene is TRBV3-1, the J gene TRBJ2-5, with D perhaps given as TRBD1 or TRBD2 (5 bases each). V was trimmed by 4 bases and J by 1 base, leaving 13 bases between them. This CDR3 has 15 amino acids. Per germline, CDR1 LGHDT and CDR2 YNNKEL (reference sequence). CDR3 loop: CASSLLMGVQETQYF. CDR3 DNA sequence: TGTGCCAGCAGCCTCCTTATGGGGGTCCAAGAGACCCAGTACTTC.

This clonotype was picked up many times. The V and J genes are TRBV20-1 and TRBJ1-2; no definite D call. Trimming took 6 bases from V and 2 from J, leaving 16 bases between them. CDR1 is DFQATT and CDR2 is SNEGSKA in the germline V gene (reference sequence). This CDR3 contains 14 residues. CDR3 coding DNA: TGCAGTGCCCCGGACCCCGCACGGAACTATGGCTACACCTTC. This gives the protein CSAPDPARNYGYTF.

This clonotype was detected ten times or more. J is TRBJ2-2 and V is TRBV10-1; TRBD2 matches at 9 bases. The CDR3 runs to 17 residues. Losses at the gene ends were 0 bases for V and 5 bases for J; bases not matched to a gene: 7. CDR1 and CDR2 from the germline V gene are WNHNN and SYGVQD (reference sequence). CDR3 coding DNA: TGCGCCAGCAGTGAGTCCGTCGGACTAGCGATTACCGGGGAGCTGTTTTTT. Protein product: CASSESVGLAITGELFF.

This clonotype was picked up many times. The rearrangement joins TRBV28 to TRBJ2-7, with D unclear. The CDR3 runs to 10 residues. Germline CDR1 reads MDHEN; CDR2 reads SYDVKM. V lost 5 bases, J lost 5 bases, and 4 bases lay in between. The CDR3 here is CASSRNEQYF. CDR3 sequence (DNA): TGTGCCAGCAGTCGAAACGAGCAGTACTTC. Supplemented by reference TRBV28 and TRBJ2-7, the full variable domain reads DVKVTQSSRYLVKRTGEKVFLECVQDMDHENMFWYRQDPGLGLRLIYFSYDVKMKEKGDIPEGYSVSREKKERFSLILESASTNQTSMYLCASSRNEQYFGPGTRLTVT.

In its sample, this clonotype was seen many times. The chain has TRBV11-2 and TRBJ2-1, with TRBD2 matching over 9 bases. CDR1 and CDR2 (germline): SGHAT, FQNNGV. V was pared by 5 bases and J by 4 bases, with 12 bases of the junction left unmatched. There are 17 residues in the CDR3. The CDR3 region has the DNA TGTGCCAGCAGCCCGGTCGGGCTAGCGGGACTATACAATGAGCAGTTCTTC. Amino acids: CASSPVGLAGLYNEQFF.

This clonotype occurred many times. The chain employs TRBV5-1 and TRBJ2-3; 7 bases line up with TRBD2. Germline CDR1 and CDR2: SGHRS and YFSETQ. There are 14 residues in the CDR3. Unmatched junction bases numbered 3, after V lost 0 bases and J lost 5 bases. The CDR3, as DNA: TGCGCCAGCAGCTTGGCGGGAGGTTTAGATACGCAGTATTTT. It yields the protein CASSLAGGLDTQYF.